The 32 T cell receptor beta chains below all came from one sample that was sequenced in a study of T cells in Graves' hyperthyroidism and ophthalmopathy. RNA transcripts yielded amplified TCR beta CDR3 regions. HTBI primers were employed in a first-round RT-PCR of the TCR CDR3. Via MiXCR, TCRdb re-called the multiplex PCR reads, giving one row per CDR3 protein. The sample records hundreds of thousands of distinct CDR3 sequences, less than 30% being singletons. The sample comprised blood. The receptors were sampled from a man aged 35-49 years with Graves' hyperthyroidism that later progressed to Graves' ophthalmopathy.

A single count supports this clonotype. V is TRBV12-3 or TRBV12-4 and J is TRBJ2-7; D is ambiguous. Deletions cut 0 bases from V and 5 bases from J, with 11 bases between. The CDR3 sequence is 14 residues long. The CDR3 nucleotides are TGTGCCAGCAGTTTAGCGATGCTGCGTAACGAGCAGTACTTC. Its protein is CASSLAMLRNEQYF.

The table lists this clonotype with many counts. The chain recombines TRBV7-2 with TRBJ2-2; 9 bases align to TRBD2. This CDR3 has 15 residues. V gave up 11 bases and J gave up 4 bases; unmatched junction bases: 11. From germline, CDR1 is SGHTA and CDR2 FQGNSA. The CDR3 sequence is CAGRLAVAGTGELFF. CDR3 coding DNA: TGTGCCGGGCGACTAGCGGTCGCGGGCACCGGGGAGCTGTTTTTT.

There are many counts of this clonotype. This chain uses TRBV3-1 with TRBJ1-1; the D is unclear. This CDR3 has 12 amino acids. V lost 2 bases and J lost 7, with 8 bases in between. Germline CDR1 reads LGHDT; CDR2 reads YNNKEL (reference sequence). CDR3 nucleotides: TGTGCCAGCAGCCAATTAGGCAGTGAAGCTTTCTTT. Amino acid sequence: CASSQLGSEAFF.

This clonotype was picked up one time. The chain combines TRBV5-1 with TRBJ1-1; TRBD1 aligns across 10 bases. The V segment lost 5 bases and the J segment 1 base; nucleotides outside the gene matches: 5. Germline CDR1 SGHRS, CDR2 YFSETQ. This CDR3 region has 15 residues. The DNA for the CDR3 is TGCGCCAGCAGGGGGACAGGGGATCGGAACACTGAAGCTTTCTTT. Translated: CASRGTGDRNTEAFF.

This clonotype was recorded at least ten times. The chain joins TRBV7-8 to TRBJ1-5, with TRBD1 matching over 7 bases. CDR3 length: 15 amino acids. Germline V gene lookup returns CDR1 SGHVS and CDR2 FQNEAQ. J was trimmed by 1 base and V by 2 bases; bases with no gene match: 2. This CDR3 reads CASSLQGGSNQPQHF. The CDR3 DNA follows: TGTGCCAGCAGCTTACAGGGGGGCAGCAATCAGCCCCAGCATTTT.

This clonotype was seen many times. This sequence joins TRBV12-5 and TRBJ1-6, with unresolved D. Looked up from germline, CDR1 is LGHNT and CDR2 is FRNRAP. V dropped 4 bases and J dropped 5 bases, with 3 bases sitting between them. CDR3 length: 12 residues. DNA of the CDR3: TGTGCTAGTGGTTCTAATAATTCACCCCTCCACTTT. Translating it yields CASGSNNSPLHF.

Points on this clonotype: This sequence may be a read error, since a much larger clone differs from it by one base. DNA of the CDR3: TGTGCCACCGGCAGAGAGGAGGGGGCGGGCTACGAGCAGTACTTC. This sequence encodes CATGREEGAGYEQYF. V and J are TRBV15 and TRBJ2-7, with D possibly being TRBD1 (7 bases). This CDR3 has 15 residues. Germline loops: CDR1 LNHNV, CDR2 YYDKDF (reference sequence).

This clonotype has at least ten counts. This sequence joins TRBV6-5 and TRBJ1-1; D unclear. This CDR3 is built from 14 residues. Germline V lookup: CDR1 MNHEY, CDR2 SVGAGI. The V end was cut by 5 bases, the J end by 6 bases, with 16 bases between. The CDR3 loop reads CASSPPGQVAEAFF. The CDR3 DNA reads TGTGCCAGCAGTCCACCTGGGCAGGTAGCTGAAGCTTTCTTT.

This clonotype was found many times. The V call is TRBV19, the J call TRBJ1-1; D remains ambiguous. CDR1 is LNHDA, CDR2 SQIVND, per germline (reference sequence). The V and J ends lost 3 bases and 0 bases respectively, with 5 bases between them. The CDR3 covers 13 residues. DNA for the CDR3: TGTGCCAGTAGTATTCTGGTGAACACTGAAGCTTTCTTT. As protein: CASSILVNTEAFF.

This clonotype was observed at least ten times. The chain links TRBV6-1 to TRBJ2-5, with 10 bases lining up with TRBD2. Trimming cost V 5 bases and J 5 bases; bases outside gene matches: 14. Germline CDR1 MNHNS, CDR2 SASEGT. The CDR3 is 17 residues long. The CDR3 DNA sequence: TGTGCCAGCAGTCCCGGGGTAGCGGGAGGATATGATGAGACCCAGTACTTC. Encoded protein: CASSPGVAGGYDETQYF.

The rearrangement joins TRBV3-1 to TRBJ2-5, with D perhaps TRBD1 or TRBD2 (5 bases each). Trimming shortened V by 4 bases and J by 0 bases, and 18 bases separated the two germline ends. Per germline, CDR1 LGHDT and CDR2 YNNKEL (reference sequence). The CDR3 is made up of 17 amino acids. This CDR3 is CASSLGPLQVYQETQYF. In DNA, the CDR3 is TGTGCCAGCAGCCTGGGACCTTTACAGGTGTACCAAGAGACCCAGTACTTC.

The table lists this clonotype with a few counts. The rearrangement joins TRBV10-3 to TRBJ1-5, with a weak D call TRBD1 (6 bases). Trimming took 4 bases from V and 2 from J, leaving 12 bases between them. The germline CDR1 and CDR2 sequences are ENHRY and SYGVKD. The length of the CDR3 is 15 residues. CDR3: CAISAEGGGNQPQHF. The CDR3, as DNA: TGTGCCATCAGTGCCGAGGGGGGGGGCAATCAGCCCCAGCATTTT.

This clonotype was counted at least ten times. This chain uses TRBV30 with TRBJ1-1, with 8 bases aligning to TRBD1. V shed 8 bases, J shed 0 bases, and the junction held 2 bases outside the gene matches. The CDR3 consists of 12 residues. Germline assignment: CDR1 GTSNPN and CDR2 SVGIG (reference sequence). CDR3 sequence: CARQGLNTEAFF. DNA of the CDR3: TGTGCCCGACAGGGGTTGAACACTGAAGCTTTCTTT.

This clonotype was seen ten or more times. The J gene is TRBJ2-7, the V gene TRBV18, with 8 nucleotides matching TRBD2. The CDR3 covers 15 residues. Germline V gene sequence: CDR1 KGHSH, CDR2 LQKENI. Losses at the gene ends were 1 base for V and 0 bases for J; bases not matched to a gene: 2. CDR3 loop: CASSPLSGGSYEQYF. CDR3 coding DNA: TGTGCCAGCTCACCACTGAGCGGGGGCTCCTACGAGCAGTACTTC.

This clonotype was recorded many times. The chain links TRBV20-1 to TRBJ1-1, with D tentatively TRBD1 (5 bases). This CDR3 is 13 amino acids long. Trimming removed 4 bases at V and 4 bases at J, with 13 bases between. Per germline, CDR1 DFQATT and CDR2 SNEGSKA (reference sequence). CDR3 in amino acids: CSATTDPGTEAFF. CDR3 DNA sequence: TGCAGTGCTACGACAGATCCAGGCACTGAAGCTTTCTTT.

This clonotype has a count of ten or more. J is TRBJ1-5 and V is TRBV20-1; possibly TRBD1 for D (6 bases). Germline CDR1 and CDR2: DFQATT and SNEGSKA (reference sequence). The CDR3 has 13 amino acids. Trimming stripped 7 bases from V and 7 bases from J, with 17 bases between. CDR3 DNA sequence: TGCAGTGGCGGGAGCGGGGGCGGACAGCCCCAGCATTTT. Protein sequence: CSGGSGGGQPQHF.

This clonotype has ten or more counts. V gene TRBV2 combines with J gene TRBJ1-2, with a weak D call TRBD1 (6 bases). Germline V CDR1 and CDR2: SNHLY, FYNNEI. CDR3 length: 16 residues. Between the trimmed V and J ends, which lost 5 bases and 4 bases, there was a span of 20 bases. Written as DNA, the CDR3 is TGTGCCAGCAGTTCCGCCCGACAGGTCGCAGGCTATGGCTACACCTTC. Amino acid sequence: CASSSARQVAGYGYTF. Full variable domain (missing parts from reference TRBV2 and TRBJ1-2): EPEVTQTPSHQVTQMGQEVILRCVPISNHLYFYWYRQILGQKVEFLVSFYNNEISEKSEIFDDQFSVERPDGSNFTLKIRSTKLEDSAMYFCASSSARQVAGYGYTFGSGTRLTVV.

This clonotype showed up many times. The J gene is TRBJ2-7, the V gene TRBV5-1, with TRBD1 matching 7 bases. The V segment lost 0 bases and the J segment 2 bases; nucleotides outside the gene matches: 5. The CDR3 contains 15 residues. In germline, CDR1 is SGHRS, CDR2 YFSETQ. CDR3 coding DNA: TGCGCCAGCAGCTTGGACGGACAGGACCCCTACGAGCAGTACTTC. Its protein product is CASSLDGQDPYEQYF.

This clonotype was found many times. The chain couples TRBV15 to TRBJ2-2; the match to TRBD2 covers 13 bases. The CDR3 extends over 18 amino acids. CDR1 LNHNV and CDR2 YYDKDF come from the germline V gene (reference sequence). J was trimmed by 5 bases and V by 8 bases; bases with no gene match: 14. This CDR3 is CATPRGRGLAGETGELFF. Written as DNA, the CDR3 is TGTGCCACCCCAAGAGGCCGAGGACTAGCGGGAGAGACCGGGGAGCTGTTTTTT.

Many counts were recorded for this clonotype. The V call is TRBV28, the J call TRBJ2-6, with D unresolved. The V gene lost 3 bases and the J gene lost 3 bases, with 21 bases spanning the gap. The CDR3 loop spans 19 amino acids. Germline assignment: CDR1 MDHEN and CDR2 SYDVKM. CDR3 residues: CASSFLPLARSGGANVLTF. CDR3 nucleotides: TGTGCCAGCAGTTTCCTACCACTTGCCAGGTCTGGTGGGGCCAACGTCCTGACTTTC.

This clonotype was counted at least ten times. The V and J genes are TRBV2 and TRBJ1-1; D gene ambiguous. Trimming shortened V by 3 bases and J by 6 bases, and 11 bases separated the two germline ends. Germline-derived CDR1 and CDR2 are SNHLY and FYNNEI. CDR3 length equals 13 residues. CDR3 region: CASSEAPRAEAFF. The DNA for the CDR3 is TGTGCCAGCAGTGAGGCACCACGGGCTGAAGCTTTCTTT. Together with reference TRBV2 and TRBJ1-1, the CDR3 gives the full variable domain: EPEVTQTPSHQVTQMGQEVILRCVPISNHLYFYWYRQILGQKVEFLVSFYNNEISEKSEIFDDQFSVERPDGSNFTLKIRSTKLEDSAMYFCASSEAPRAEAFFGQGTRLTVV.

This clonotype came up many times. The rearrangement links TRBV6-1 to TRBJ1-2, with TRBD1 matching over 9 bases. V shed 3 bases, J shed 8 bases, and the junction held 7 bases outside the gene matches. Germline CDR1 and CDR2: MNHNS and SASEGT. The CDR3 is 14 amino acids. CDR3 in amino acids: CASSDRDRVGGYTF. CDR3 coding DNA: TGTGCCAGCAGTGACCGGGACAGGGTTGGCGGCTACACCTTC.

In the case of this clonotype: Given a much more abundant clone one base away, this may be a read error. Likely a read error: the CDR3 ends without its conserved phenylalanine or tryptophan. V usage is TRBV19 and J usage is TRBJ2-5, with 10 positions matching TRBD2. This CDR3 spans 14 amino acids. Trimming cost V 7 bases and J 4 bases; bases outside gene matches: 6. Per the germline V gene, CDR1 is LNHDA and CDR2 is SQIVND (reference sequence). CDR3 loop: CASKASGSRETQYS. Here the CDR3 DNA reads TGTGCCAGTAAGGCTAGCGGGAGTCGAGAGACCCAGTACTCC.

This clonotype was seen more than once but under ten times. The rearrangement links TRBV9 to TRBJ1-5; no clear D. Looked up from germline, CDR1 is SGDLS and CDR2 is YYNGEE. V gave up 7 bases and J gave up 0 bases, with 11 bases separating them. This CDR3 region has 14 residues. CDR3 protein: CASWVQYSNQPQHF. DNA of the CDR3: TGTGCCAGCTGGGTCCAGTATAGCAATCAGCCCCAGCATTTT. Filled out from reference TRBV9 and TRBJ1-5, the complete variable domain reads DSGVTQTPKHLITATGQRVTLRCSPRSGDLSVYWYQQSLDQGLQFLIQYYNGEERAKGNILERFSAQQFPDLHSELNLSSLELGDSALYFCASWVQYSNQPQHFGDGTRLSIL.

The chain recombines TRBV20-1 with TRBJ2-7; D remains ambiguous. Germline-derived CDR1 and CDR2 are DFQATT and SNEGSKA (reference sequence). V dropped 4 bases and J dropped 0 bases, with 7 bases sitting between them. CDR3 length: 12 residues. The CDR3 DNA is TGCAGTGCTATACCAAACTCCTACGAGCAGTACTTC. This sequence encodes CSAIPNSYEQYF.

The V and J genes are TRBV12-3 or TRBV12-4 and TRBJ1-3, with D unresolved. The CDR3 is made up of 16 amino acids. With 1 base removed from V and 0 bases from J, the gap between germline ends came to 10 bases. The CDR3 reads CASSLVAQSSGNTIYF. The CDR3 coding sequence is TGTGCCAGCAGTTTAGTGGCCCAGAGCTCTGGAAACACCATATATTTT.

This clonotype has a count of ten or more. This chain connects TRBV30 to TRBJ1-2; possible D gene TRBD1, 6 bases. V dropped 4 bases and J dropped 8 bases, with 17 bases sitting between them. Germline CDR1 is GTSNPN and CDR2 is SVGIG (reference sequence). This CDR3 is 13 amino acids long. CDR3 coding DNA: TGTGCCTGGAACTCTCGGGGGGCGCGGGGCTACACCTTC. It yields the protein CAWNSRGARGYTF. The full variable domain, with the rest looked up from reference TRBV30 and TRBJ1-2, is SQTIHQWPATLVQPVGSPLSLECTVEGTSNPNLYWYRQAAGRGLQLLFYSVGIGQISSEVPQNLSASRPQDRQFILSSKKLLLSDSGFYLCAWNSRGARGYTFGSGTRLTVV.

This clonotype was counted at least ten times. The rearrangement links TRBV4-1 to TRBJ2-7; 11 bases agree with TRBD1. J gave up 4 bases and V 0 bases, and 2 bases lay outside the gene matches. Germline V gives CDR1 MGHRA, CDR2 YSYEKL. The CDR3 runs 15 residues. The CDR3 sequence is CASSQDRDRGYEQYF. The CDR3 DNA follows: TGCGCCAGCAGCCAAGATCGGGACAGGGGGTACGAGCAGTACTTC.

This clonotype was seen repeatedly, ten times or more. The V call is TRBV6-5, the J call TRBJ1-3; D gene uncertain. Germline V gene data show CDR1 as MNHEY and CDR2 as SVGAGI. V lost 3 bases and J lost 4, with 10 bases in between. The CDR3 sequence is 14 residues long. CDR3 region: CASSYGHSGNTIYF. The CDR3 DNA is TGTGCCAGCAGTTATGGGCATTCGGGAAACACCATATATTTT.

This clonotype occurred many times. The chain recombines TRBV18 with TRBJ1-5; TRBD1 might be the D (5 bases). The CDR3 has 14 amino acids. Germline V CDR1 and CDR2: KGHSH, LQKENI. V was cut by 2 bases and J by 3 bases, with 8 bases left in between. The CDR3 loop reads CASSPGAINQPQHF. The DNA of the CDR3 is TGTGCCAGCTCACCAGGGGCGATCAATCAGCCCCAGCATTTT.

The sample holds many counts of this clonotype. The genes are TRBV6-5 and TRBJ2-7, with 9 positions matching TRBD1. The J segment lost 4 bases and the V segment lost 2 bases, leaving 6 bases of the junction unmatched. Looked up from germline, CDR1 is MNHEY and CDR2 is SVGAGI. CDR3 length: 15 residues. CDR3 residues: CASSYDRGVGYEQYF. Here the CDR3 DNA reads TGTGCCAGCAGTTACGACAGGGGGGTAGGTTACGAGCAGTACTTC.

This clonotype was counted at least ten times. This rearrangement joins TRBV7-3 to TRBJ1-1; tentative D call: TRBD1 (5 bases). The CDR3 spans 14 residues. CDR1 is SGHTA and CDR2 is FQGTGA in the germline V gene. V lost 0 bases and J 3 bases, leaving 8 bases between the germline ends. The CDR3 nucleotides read TGTGCCAGCAGCTTAACTGGGGGGGACACTGAAGCTTTCTTT. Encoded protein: CASSLTGGDTEAFF.